A selection of T cell receptor beta chains follows, all from one sample in a study of tumor T cells in aggressive B-cell lymphoma. Method: immunoSEQ multiplex PCR; TCRdb's copy keeps in-frame clones and lacks some. The table shows 6,200 or so clones, with around 90% occurring only once. The sequenced material came from tumor tissue. These receptors came from an adult with diffuse large B cell lymphoma. Some clones in this sample may be carry-over from other donors' samples. CDR3s include the opening cysteine and the closing phenylalanine or tryptophan. Fields, in order: clone size, J gene, V gene, D gene, CDR3 protein, CDR3 DNA. The D gene is left open where the match is weak. Only part of the rows carry a size: once, few, many, or a class if the clone is expanded.

.,TRBJ2-7,TRBV7-2,TRBD1,CASSFLSGGVDEQYF,TGTGCCAGCAGCTTTCTATCAGGGGGTGTGGACGAGCAGTACTTC
.,TRBJ2-7,TRBV7-2,TRBD2,CASARTSVYEQYF,TGTGCCAGCGCCCGGACTAGCGTCTACGAGCAGTACTTC
.,TRBJ2-3,TRBV7-2,.,CASSLERGTDTQYF,TGTGCCAGCAGCTTAGAGCGGGGCACAGATACGCAGTATTTT
.,TRBJ1-3,TRBV11-2,TRBD1,CASSQDRDAGNTIYF,TGTGCCAGCAGCCAAGACAGGGACGCTGGAAACACCATATATTTT
.,TRBJ2-3,TRBV10-3,TRBD2,CAISESAGGSTDTQYF,TGTGCCATCAGTGAATCAGCGGGAGGGAGCACAGATACGCAGTATTTT
.,TRBJ1-2,TRBV18,TRBD1,CASSRDRTYGYTF,TGTGCCAGCTCACGGGACAGGACCTATGGCTACACCTTC
few,TRBJ1-1,TRBV11-2,.,CASSLQGGNTEAFF,TGTGCCAGCAGCTTACAGGGAGGGAACACTGAAGCTTTCTTT
.,TRBJ1-4,TRBV15,.,CATSSPGRATNEKLFF,TGTGCCACCAGCAGTCCCGGGAGGGCAACTAATGAAAAACTGTTTTTT
few,TRBJ2-1,TRBV10-3,TRBD2,CAITEREGLYNEQFF,TGTGCCATCACGGAGCGGGAGGGCCTCTACAATGAGCAGTTCTTC
.,TRBJ1-6,TRBV2,TRBD1,CASLITWTGLNSPLHF,TGTGCCAGCCTAATAACCTGGACAGGGCTAAATTCACCCCTCCACTTT
.,TRBJ2-3,TRBV19,.,CASTRGGIGTDTQYF,TGTGCCAGTACCCGTGGCGGGATTGGCACAGATACGCAGTATTTT
.,TRBJ2-5,TRBV7-2,.,CASSPRRALETQYF,TGTGCCAGCAGCCCCCGCAGGGCCTTGGAGACCCAGTACTTC
.,TRBJ2-7,TRBV5-1,.,CASSFLGGEQYF,TGCGCCAGCAGCTTTCTTGGCGGAGAGCAGTACTTC
.,TRBJ1-2,TRBV2,.,CASSERRASDYGYTF,TGTGCCAGCAGTGAAAGGAGGGCATCCGATTATGGCTACACCTTC
.,TRBJ2-7,TRBV20-1,.,CSARRGQEQYF,TGCAGTGCTAGAAGAGGTCAAGAGCAGTACTTC
.,TRBJ1-1,TRBV6-5,.,CASRVTGRTEAFF,TGTGCCAGCAGGGTGACGGGAAGGACTGAAGCTTTCTTT
.,TRBJ2-1,TRBV6-5,TRBD2,CASRPPGLRYNEQFF,TGTGCCAGCAGACCACCGGGACTACGATACAATGAGCAGTTCTTC
.,TRBJ2-5,TRBV11-1,.,CASSTRGSADQETQYF,TGTGCCAGCAGCACCCGGGGTAGCGCCGACCAAGAGACCCAGTACTTC